The rows below give T cell receptor beta chains drawn from one sample of a study of patients and donors after allogeneic stem cell transplantation. MiXCR, applied by TCRdb to the RT-PCR reads, yields one record per CDR3 protein. The table has fewer than 10,000 distinct CDR3 sequences, around 4.1% seen once. The material sequenced was blood, either unsorted or a sorted T cell fraction (not recorded which). Every receptor here comes from a human donor who was either an allogeneic HSCT recipient or a stem cell or donor lymphocyte infusion donor (not recorded which). It is not recorded whose cells these are; they may come from a transplant donor. The CDR3 runs from the conserved cysteine through the conserved F or W. A D gene is named only where the DNA matches it firmly. The size field is filled for only some rows; it gives once, few, many or a size class.

- 13 TRBJ2-1 many TRBV7-9 TGTGCCAGCAGCTTATTAGCTCCCAATGAGCAGTTCTTC CASSLLAPNEQFF
- 14 TRBJ1-1 many TRBV28 TGTGCCAGCAGGCCTGCAGGGGAGAACACTGAAGCTTTCTTT CASRPAGENTEAFF
- 14 TRBJ2-7 many TRBV7-9 TGTGCCAGCAGCTTAGACGTTATGTCCTACGAGCAGTACTTC CASSLDVMSYEQYF
- 18 TRBJ2-2 many TRBV5-1 TGCGCCAGCAGCTTGGCGGCCAGGGCAGGAACGAACACCGGGGAGCTGTTTTTT CASSLAARAGTNTGELFF
- 16 TRBJ2-5 many TRBV7-2 TGTGCCAGCAGCTCCCCTCCCGGACAGAAAAAAGAGACCCAGTACTTC CASSSPPGQKKETQYF
TRBD2 14 TRBJ2-1 many TRBV12-3/TRBV12-4 TGTGCCAGCAGAGAAAGACTAGCGCATAATGAGCAGTTCTTC CASRERLAHNEQFF
TRBD1 14 TRBJ1-1 many TRBV7-9 TGTGCCAGCAGCGACACGACAGGGGGCACTGAAGCTTTCTTT CASSDTTGGTEAFF
TRBD2 15 TRBJ2-1 - TRBV10-3 TGTGCCATCAAGAGAGGACTAGCCCTCTACAATGAGCAGTTCTTC CAIKRGLALYNEQFF
TRBD2 13 TRBJ2-1 many TRBV20-1 TGCAGTGCTAGCGGGAGGGCCTACAATGAGCAGTTCTTC CSASGRAYNEQFF
- 15 TRBJ2-7 many TRBV7-2 TGTGCCAGCAGCCCCTTGGCACTAGCTGGCTACGAGCAGTACTTC CASSPLALAGYEQYF
- 15 TRBJ1-1 many TRBV6-6 TGTGCCAGCAGCGCCCTCGGACGGTTACAAACTGAAGCTTTCTTT CASSALGRLQTEAFF
TRBD2 14 TRBJ2-3 many TRBV9 TGTGCCAGCAGCGTAGCCGGGAGGACAGATACGCAGTATTTT CASSVAGRTDTQYF
TRBD2 14 TRBJ2-7 many TRBV6-2/TRBV6-3 TGTGCCAGCACCTCAGCGGGAGTAGCGAACGAGCAGTACTTC CASTSAGVANEQYF
- 18 TRBJ2-3 many TRBV4-1 TGCGCCAGCAGCCAAAGGCCGACAGCGCCCGGCAGCACAGATACGCAGTATTTT CASSQRPTAPGSTDTQYF
- 15 TRBJ2-3 many TRBV20-1 TGCAGTGCTAGAGGGACGACACGTAGCACAGATACGCAGTATTTT CSARGTTRSTDTQYF
- 16 TRBJ2-1 many TRBV2 TGTGCCAGCAGTGAAGCGGGGCAGGGAGGCTACAATGAGCAGTTCTTC CASSEAGQGGYNEQFF
TRBD1 12 TRBJ1-2 many TRBV25-1 TGTGCCAGCAGGCGGGACAGCTATGGCTACACCTTC CASRRDSYGYTF
- 14 TRBJ2-7 many TRBV5-8 TGTGCCAGCAGCTTGTCGCGGAGTTGGGACGAGCAGTACTTC CASSLSRSWDEQYF
- 12 TRBJ1-6 medium-sized TRBV12-3/TRBV12-4 TGTGCCAGCAGCCTAACCAATTCACCCCTCCACTTT CASSLTNSPLHF
TRBD2 15 TRBJ2-7 many TRBV27 TGTGCCAGCAACCCCGGACTAGCGGGATCCTACGAGCAGTACTTC CASNPGLAGSYEQYF
- 14 TRBJ2-7 many TRBV6-4 TGTGGCAGCAGGAGGACGGAAAGCTCCTACGAGCAGTACTTC CGSRRTESSYEQYF
TRBD2 15 TRBJ2-2 many TRBV20-1 TGCAGTGCTAGGGTAGCGGGAGGGCCGTTCGGGGAGCTGTTTTTT CSARVAGGPFGELFF
- 13 TRBJ2-1 many TRBV7-9 TGTGCCAGCAGCCCCGGGAGAATCGATGAGCAGTTCTTC CASSPGRIDEQFF
- 14 TRBJ2-3 many TRBV10-3 TGTGCCATCAGTGATCAAGCTAGCACAGATACGCAGTATTTT CAISDQASTDTQYF